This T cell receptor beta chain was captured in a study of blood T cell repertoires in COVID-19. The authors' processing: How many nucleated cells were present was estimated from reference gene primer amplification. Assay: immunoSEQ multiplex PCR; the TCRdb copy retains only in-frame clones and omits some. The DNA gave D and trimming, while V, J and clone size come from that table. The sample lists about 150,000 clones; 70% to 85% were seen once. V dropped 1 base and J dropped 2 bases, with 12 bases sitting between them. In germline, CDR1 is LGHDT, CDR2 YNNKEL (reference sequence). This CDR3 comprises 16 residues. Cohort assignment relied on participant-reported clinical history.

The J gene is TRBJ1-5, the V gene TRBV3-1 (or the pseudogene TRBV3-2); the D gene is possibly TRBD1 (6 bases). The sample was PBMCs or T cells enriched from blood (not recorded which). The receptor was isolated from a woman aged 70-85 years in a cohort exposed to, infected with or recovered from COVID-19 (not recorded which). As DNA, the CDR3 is TGTGCCAGCAGCCAAGGGTCCAGGGGCGGCAATCAGCCCCAGCATTTT. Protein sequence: CASSQGSRGGNQPQHF.